The 4 T cell receptor beta chains in this list originate from one sample, sequenced in a study of blood T cells in healthy people across ages. Next came a second PCR, run for about 7 to 12 cycles, which used a sample-barcoded 5' primer along with a J-beta primer mix. One entry per CDR3 protein results from TCRdb running MiXCR on the 5' RACE reads. Among around 1.5 million distinct CDR3 sequences listed, 42% were seen once. Sequencing was carried out using blood. The receptors derive from a woman aged 18-29 years in good health.

V gene TRBV4-1 combines with J gene TRBJ2-7; D unclear. This CDR3 region has 15 residues. From germline, CDR1 is MGHRA and CDR2 YSYEKL. V lost 1 base, J lost 9 bases, and 19 bases lay in between. CDR3 in DNA: TGCGCCAGCAGCCAAGGCTTATACCGTTGGGTGAGGCAGTACTTC. It is translated as CASSQGLYRWVRQYF.

The rearrangement links TRBV27 to TRBJ2-7; TRBD1 is a possible D gene (5 bases). CDR1 and CDR2 (germline): MNHEY, SMNVEV (reference sequence). The ends were cut back, 10 bases at V and 5 bases at J, with 21 bases in the middle. The CDR3 runs to 14 residues. The CDR3 protein is CATFGQGRVDEQYF. The CDR3 nucleotides read TGTGCCACTTTCGGCCAGGGTCGAGTTGACGAGCAGTACTTC.

This clonotype was seen more than once but under ten times. J is TRBJ2-7 and V is TRBV3-1, with D perhaps given as TRBD1 or TRBD2 (6 bases each). The V and J ends lost 1 base and 2 bases respectively, with 15 bases between them. CDR1 is LGHDT and CDR2 is YNNKEL in the germline V gene (reference sequence). There are 16 residues in the CDR3. CDR3 sequence: CASSQVGGQEAYEQYF. The CDR3 nucleotides are TGTGCCAGCAGCCAAGTGGGGGGACAAGAAGCCTACGAGCAGTACTTC.

The chain links TRBV7-2 to TRBJ1-2; 7 positions match TRBD1. Germline CDR1 reads SGHTA; CDR2 reads FQGNSA. Unmatched junction bases numbered 3, after V lost 1 base and J lost 4 bases. There are 14 residues in the CDR3. CDR3 amino acids: CASSLVQGIYGYTF. The CDR3 DNA follows: TGTGCCAGCAGCTTAGTACAGGGGATCTATGGCTACACCTTC.